These 20 T cell receptor beta chains came from one sample sequenced in a study of T cells after yellow fever vaccination. TCRdb processed the 5' RACE reads anew with MiXCR; each CDR3 protein has one entry. In the table there are some 600,000 distinct CDR3 sequences, roughly an eighth of which are singletons. Sequences were derived from PBMCs, sampled on the day of the yellow fever booster vaccination. These receptors were obtained from a man aged 30 to 39 who received the YFV17D yellow fever vaccine.

The table lists this clonotype with many counts. This chain connects TRBV3-1 to TRBJ2-1, with a tentative D call TRBD2 (5 bases). The CDR3 has 12 residues. Trimming removed 2 bases at V and 9 bases at J, with 8 bases between. Germline assignment: CDR1 LGHDT and CDR2 YNNKEL (reference sequence). CDR3 nucleotides: TGTGCCAGCAGCCAATTTGCGGGTGAGCAGTTCTTC. Translated, it gives CASSQFAGEQFF.

The V call is TRBV7-9, the J call TRBJ2-7; D is unresolved. Trimming removed 4 bases at V and 6 bases at J, with 7 bases between. The CDR3 loop spans 11 amino acids. The germline V gene has CDR1 SEHNR and CDR2 FQNEAQ (reference sequence). CDR3 amino acids: CASSSRLEQYF. CDR3 in DNA: TGTGCCAGCAGCTCGAGGCTCGAGCAGTACTTC.

This sequence joins TRBV20-1 and TRBJ2-2, with TRBD2 matching over 8 bases. The ends lost 0 bases at V and 4 bases at J; junction bases unmatched: 7. Germline V CDR1 and CDR2: DFQATT, SNEGSKA (reference sequence). CDR3 size: 16 residues. CDR3 amino acids: CSAREASGWSTGELFF. In DNA, the CDR3 is TGCAGTGCTAGAGAGGCTAGCGGGTGGAGCACCGGGGAGCTGTTTTTT.

V usage is TRBV6-1 and J usage is TRBJ1-1; tentative D call: TRBD1 (6 bases). V lost 4 bases, J lost 0 bases, and 18 bases lay in between. CDR3 length: 17 amino acids. CDR1 MNHNS and CDR2 SASEGT come from the germline V gene. CDR3 protein: CASSASRGGALNTEAFF. In DNA, the CDR3 is TGTGCCAGCAGTGCGTCCCGTGGGGGGGCTTTGAACACTGAAGCTTTCTTT.

The chain has TRBV7-2 and TRBJ2-5, with no clear D. Germline loops: CDR1 SGHTA, CDR2 FQGNSA. CDR3 length: 13 amino acids. V gave up 5 bases and J gave up 1 base, with 8 bases separating them. As DNA, the CDR3 is TGTGCCAGCAGCCGGCAGGTCCAAGAGACCCAGTACTTC. It yields the protein CASSRQVQETQYF.

There are a few counts of this clonotype. The rearrangement uses TRBV11-1 and TRBJ1-3; 7 nucleotides match TRBD1. Germline CDR1 reads SGHAT; CDR2 reads FQDESV (reference sequence). This CDR3 comprises 17 residues. The ends lost 4 bases at V and 0 bases at J; junction bases unmatched: 9. For the CDR3, the DNA is TGTGCCAGCAGCTCGACAGGGATGGATCTCTCTGGAAACACCATATATTTT. Translated, it gives CASSSTGMDLSGNTIYF.

V usage is TRBV6-5 and J usage is TRBJ2-7; perhaps TRBD1 as D (6 bases). The germline gives CDR1 MNHEY, CDR2 SVGAGI. CDR3 length equals 11 residues. V dropped 6 bases and J dropped 12 bases, with 15 bases sitting between them. CDR3 coding DNA: TGTGCCAGCAGGGTGAACAGGGTAACGTACTTC. Protein: CASRVNRVTYF.

This chain links TRBV7-2 with TRBJ1-1; the D gene is possibly TRBD1 (6 bases). Trimming took off 2 bases at V and 10 bases at J, with 20 bases between the two ends. CDR1 is SGHTA and CDR2 is FQGNSA in the germline V gene. The CDR3 covers 15 residues. The CDR3 reads CASSLLSGAFSGAFF. CDR3 coding DNA: TGTGCCAGCAGCTTACTCTCGGGGGCATTTAGTGGAGCTTTCTTT.

The chain recombines TRBV7-8 with TRBJ2-7; 8 nucleotides line up with TRBD2. The ends lost 5 bases at V and 2 bases at J; junction bases unmatched: 14. CDR1 SGHVS and CDR2 FQNEAQ come from the germline V gene. The CDR3 spans 17 residues. This CDR3 is CASSRLRGSGDTYEQYF. DNA for the CDR3: TGTGCCAGCAGCCGACTGCGTGGTAGCGGGGATACCTACGAGCAGTACTTC.

This clonotype was detected a few times. The chain carries TRBV7-2 and TRBJ2-3; D gene ambiguous. V lost 1 base, J lost 6 bases, and 8 bases lay in between. This CDR3 contains 13 residues. Germline CDR1 reads SGHTA; CDR2 reads FQGNSA. DNA for the CDR3: TGTGCCAGCAGCTTAGAGGTCGGGGATACGCAGTATTTT. Protein sequence: CASSLEVGDTQYF.

This clonotype came up a few times. The chain is built from TRBV11-2 and TRBJ2-3; 14 nucleotides match TRBD2. Germline loops: CDR1 SGHAT, CDR2 FQNNGV. The CDR3 runs 19 residues. Unmatched junction bases numbered 10, after V lost 1 base and J lost 4 bases. The CDR3 DNA sequence: TGTGCCAGCAGCTTAGTATGGACTAGCGGGAGGAGTATCGCAGATACGCAGTATTTT. This gives the protein CASSLVWTSGRSIADTQYF.

The genes are TRBV3-1 and TRBJ2-1; possible D gene TRBD1, 6 bases. The CDR3 is made up of 16 amino acids. V was pared by 5 bases and J by 5 bases, with 19 bases between. CDR1 and CDR2 (germline): LGHDT, YNNKEL (reference sequence). The DNA for the CDR3 is TGTGCCAGCAGCGATCGGACAGCCCGCTTGAACAATGAGCAGTTCTTC. It translates to CASSDRTARLNNEQFF.

This clonotype has only a few counts. This chain links TRBV5-4 with TRBJ2-6, with TRBD2 identical over 11 bases. From germline, CDR1 is SGHNT and CDR2 YYREEE (reference sequence). Trimming removed 4 bases from V and 2 bases from J; junction bases left unmatched: 8. This CDR3 is 18 amino acids long. The CDR3: CASSTASGRMTGANVLTF. CDR3 DNA: TGTGCCAGCAGCACCGCTAGCGGGAGGATGACTGGGGCCAACGTCCTGACTTTC.

This chain links TRBV20-1 with TRBJ2-1, with D hard to call. The CDR3 covers 14 residues. Trimming removed 2 bases from V and 0 bases from J, with 8 bases in between. CDR1 is DFQATT, CDR2 SNEGSKA, per germline (reference sequence). The CDR3 nucleotides read TGCAGTGCTAGAAAGAAGAGCTCCTACAATGAGCAGTTCTTC. Amino acids: CSARKKSSYNEQFF.

The table lists this clonotype with a few counts. The chain combines TRBV27 with TRBJ2-1; D is unresolved. Trimming removed 7 bases from V and 5 bases from J, with 12 bases in between. The CDR3 is made up of 13 amino acids. Germline V CDR1 and CDR2: MNHEY, SMNVEV (reference sequence). The DNA of the CDR3 is TGTGCCAGCACAACGGGCGGACACAATGAGCAGTTCTTC. It codes for CASTTGGHNEQFF.

V gene TRBV18 combines with J gene TRBJ1-1; no definite D call. Per germline, CDR1 KGHSH and CDR2 LQKENI. This CDR3 has 13 residues. V lost 1 base and J lost 0, with 3 bases in between. As DNA, the CDR3 is TGTGCCAGCTCACCACAACTGAACACTGAAGCTTTCTTT. Translated: CASSPQLNTEAFF.

This clonotype was observed a few times. The rearrangement uses TRBV29-1 and TRBJ2-3, with a tentative D call TRBD1 (6 bases). V lost 0 bases and J 4 bases, leaving 14 bases between the germline ends. CDR3 length: 15 amino acids. Germline V gives CDR1 SQVTM, CDR2 ANQGSEA. The CDR3 DNA is TGCAGCGTTGAAGATTGGGGCAGGGGACCAGATACGCAGTATTTT. It translates to CSVEDWGRGPDTQYF.

At least ten counts were recorded for this clonotype. The genes are TRBV4-2 and TRBJ2-1, with TRBD2 identical over 10 bases. This CDR3 has 16 amino acids. V lost 3 bases to trimming and J lost 3 bases; unmatched junction nucleotides: 5. Germline CDR1 is LGHNA and CDR2 is YNFKEQ. The CDR3 nucleotides are TGTGCCAGCAGCCATTTAGCGGGAGGAAGCTACAATGAGCAGTTCTTC. It specifies CASSHLAGGSYNEQFF.

This clonotype was picked up a small number of times. The chain carries TRBV6-5 and TRBJ2-5; 7 nucleotides agree with TRBD2. CDR3 length: 16 residues. Germline values: CDR1 MNHEY, CDR2 SVGAGI. V trimming: 2 bases; J trimming: 1 base; junction bases outside the gene matches: 7. The DNA for the CDR3 is TGTGCCAGCAGTTACCGAGCGGGAATCGGCCAAGAGACCCAGTACTTC. Translation gives CASSYRAGIGQETQYF.

This clonotype came up a few times. The chain has TRBV20-1 and TRBJ2-5; D is possibly TRBD1 (6 bases). This CDR3 region has 15 residues. Trimming cost V 2 bases and J 5 bases, with 18 bases left between them. The germline CDR1 and CDR2 sequences are DFQATT and SNEGSKA (reference sequence). The chain's CDR3 is CSARTASDSQETQYF. CDR3 nucleotide sequence: TGCAGTGCTAGAACCGCGTCGGACAGCCAGGAGACCCAGTACTTC.